This T cell receptor (beta chain) comes out of a study of CD8+ T cells in alopecia areata. Study conclusions and caveats: Lesional scalp displayed greater clonality than normal scalp, most notably in alopecia totalis/universalis.

Germline lookup yields CDR1 ENHRY and CDR2 SYGVKD. The V gene lost 4 bases and the J gene lost 4 bases, with 12 bases spanning the gap. The CDR3 sequence is 14 residues long. Worth noting for this clone: Its target is unknown.

RNA extraction and reverse transcription yielded cDNA as sequencing template. Only in-frame clones appear in the TCRdb table, and some are missing; sequencing was by immunoSEQ multiplex PCR. There are almost 250,000 clones in the sample; under 70% occur only once, and under 1.5% lies in the top ten. The source material was CD4+ T cells sorted from blood, sampled at week 0. This chain links TRBV10-3 with TRBJ2-3, with a tentative D call TRBD1 (6 bases). This TCR was recovered from a human donor with alopecia areata. The CDR3 spells CAISADRPPDTQYF. CDR3 coding DNA: TGTGCCATCAGTGCTGACAGGCCCCCAGATACGCAGTATTTT.